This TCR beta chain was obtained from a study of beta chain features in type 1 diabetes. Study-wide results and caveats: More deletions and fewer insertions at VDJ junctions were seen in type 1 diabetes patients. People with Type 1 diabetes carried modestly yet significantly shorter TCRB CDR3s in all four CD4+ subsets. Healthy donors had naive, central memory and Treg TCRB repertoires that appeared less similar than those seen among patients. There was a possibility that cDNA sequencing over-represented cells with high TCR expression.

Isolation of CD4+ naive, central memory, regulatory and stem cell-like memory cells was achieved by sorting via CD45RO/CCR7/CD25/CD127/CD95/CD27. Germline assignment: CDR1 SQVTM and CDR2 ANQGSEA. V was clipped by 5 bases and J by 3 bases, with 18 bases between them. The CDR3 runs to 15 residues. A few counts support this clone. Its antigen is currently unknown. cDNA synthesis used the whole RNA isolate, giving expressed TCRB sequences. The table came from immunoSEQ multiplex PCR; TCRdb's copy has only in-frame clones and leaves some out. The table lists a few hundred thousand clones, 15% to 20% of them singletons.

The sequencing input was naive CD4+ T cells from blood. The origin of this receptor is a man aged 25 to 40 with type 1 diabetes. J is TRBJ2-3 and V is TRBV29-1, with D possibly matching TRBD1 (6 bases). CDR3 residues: CSVSRQVGRTDTQYF. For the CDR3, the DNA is TGCAGCGTTTCCCGACAGGTCGGTAGGACAGATACGCAGTATTTT.